This T cell receptor beta chain was identified during a study of PD-1 blockade in classical Hodgkin lymphoma. Across the study: On a schedule of every 2 weeks, patients received nivolumab 3 mg/kg intravenously. Findings and caveats of the study: Possibly reflecting disease activity or prior therapy, repertoire differences have causes that remain undefined. TCR diversity in CD4+, not CD8+, cells rose significantly by C4D1. Newly diagnosed patients and complete responders had comparable diversity at baseline.

Autologous stem cell transplantation was followed by relapse in every patient, and brentuximab vedotin exposure varied. Using immunoSEQ multiplex PCR, the repertoire was profiled, and TCRdb retains in-frame clones only, with some absent. The sample records some 64,000 clones, 80% to 90% being singletons. Remarks on this clone: As yet, its antigen is unknown.

This CDR3 is 15 amino acids long. Germline assignment: CDR1 SGHNT and CDR2 YYREEE (reference sequence). V was clipped by 4 bases and J by 4 bases, with 17 bases between them. The gene calls are TRBV5-4 and TRBJ1-2; D may be TRBD1 (6 bases). This clonotype was sampled from a human donor with classical Hodgkin lymphoma. The sequenced sample was peripheral blood mononuclear cells (PBMCs), obtained at baseline. The CDR3 DNA reads as TGTGCCAGCAGCCCCAAACCCGGACAGATCTATGGCTACACCTTC. Translation: CASSPKPGQIYGYTF.